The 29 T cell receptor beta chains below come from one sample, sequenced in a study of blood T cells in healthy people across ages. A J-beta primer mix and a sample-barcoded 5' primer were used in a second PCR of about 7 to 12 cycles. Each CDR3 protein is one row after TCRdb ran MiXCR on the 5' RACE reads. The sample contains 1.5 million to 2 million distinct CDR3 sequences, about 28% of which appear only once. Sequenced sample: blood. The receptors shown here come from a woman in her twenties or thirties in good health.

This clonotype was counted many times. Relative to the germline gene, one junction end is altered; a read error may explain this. The CDR3 nucleotides are TGTGCCAGCAGCTCAGGGGGAGCGAACACCGGGGAGCTGTTTTTT. It is translated as CASSSGGANTGELFF. The chain employs TRBV5-1 and TRBJ2-2, with 7 bases fitting TRBD1. Germline V CDR1 and CDR2: SGHRS, YFSETQ. The length of the CDR3 is 15 residues.

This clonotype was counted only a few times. The CDR3 region has the DNA TGCGCCAGCAGCGACCCTCGCGGGGGGGCAAACAATGAGCAGTTCTTC. The encoded protein is CASSDPRGGANNEQFF. V usage is TRBV5-1 and J usage is TRBJ2-1; 9 bases align to TRBD2. The CDR3 sequence is 16 residues long. Germline V gene data show CDR1 as SGHRS and CDR2 as YFSETQ. Trimming took 4 bases from V and 5 from J; bases not matched to a gene: 10.

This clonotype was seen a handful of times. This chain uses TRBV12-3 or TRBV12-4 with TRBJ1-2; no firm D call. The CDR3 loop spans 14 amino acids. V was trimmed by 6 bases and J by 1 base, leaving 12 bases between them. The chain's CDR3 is CASSFNRVNYGYTF. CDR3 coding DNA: TGTGCCAGCAGCTTCAACCGCGTTAACTATGGCTACACCTTC.

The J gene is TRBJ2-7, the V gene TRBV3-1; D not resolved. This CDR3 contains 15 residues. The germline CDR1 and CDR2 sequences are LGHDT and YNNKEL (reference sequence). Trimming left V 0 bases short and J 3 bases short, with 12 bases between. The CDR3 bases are TGTGCCAGCAGCCAAGATCCAAGACGGATCTACGAGCAGTACTTC. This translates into CASSQDPRRIYEQYF.

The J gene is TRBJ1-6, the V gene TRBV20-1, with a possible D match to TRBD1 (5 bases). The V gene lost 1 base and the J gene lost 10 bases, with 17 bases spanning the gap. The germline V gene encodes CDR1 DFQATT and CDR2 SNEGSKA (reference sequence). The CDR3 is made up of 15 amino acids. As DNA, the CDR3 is TGCAGTGCTAGAGCGTTAGGTCAGGGAGAATCACCCCTCCACTTT. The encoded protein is CSARALGQGESPLHF.

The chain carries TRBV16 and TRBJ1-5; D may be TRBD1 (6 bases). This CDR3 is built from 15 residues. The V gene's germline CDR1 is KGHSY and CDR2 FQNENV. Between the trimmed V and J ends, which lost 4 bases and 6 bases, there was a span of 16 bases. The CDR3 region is CASSLQKGVGQPQHF. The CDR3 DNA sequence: TGTGCCAGCAGCCTCCAAAAGGGGGTTGGTCAGCCCCAGCATTTT.

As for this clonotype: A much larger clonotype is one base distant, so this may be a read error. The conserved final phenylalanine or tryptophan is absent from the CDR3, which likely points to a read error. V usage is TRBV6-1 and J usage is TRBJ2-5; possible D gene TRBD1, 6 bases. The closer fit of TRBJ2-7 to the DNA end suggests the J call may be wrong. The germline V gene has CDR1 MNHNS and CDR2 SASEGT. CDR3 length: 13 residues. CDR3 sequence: CASAAGVTYEQYC. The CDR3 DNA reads TGTGCCAGCGCGGCAGGGGTTACCTACGAGCAGTACTGC.

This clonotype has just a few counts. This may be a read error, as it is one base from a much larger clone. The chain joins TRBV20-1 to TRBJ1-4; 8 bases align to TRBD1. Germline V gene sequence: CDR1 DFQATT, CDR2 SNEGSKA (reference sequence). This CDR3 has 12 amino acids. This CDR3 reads CSAWTGNERLFF. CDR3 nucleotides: TGCAGTGCATGGACAGGGAATGAAAGACTGTTTTTT.

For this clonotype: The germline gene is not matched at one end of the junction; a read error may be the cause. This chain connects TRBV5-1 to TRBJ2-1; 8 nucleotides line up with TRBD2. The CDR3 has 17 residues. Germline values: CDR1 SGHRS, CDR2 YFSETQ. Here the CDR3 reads CASSLDLNSGIYNERFF. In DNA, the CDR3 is TGCGCCAGCAGCTTGGACCTCAATAGCGGGATCTACAATGAGCGGTTCTTC.

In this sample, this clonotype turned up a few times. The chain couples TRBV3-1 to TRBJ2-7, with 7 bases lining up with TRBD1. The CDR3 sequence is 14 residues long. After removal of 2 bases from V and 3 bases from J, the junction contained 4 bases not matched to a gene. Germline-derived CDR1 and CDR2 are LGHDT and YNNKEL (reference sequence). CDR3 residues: CASSQRNRGYEQYF. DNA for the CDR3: TGTGCCAGCAGCCAAAGGAACAGGGGCTACGAGCAGTACTTC.

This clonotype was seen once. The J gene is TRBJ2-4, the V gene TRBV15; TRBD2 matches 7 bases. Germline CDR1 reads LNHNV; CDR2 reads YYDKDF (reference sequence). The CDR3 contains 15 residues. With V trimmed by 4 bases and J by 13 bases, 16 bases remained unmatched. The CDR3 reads CATSKGGSSYNEQYF. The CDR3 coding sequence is TGTGCCACCAGCAAGGGCGGGAGCTCCTACAATGAGCAGTACTTC.

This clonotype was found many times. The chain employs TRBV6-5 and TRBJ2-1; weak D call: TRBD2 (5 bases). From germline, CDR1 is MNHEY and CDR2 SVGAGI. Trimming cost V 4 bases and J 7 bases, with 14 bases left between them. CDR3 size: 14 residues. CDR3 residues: CASSLPGSTNEQFF. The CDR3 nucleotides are TGTGCCAGCAGTTTACCGGGATCGACGAATGAGCAGTTCTTC.

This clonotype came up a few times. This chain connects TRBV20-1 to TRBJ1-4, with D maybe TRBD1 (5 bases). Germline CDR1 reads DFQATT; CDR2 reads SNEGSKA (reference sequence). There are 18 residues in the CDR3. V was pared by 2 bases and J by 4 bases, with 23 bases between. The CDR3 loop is CSARKPGQALQNNEKLFF. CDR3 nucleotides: TGCAGTGCTAGAAAACCGGGGCAGGCGCTGCAAAATAATGAAAAACTGTTTTTT.

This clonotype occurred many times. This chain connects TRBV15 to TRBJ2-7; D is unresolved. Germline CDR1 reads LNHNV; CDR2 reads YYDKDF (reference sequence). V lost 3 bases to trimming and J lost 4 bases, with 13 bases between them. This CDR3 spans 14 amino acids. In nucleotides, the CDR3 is TGTGCCACCAGCAGTCGGGCCAACGGTTACGAGCAGTACTTC. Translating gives CATSSRANGYEQYF.

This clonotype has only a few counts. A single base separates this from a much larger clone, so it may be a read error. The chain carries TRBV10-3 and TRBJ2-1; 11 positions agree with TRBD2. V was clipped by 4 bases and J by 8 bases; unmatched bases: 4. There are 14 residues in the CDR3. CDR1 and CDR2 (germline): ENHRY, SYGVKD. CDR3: CAISGLAGSDEQFF. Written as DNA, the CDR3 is TGTGCCATCAGTGGACTAGCGGGGAGCGATGAGCAGTTCTTC.

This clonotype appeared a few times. The CDR3 loop reads CASSLTGIGNYGYTF. The CDR3 nucleotides are TGTGCCAGCAGTCTCACCGGTATCGGTAACTATGGCTACACCTTC. The chain uses TRBV27 and TRBJ1-2, with unresolved D. The CDR3 is made up of 15 amino acids. The germline V gene encodes CDR1 MNHEY and CDR2 SMNVEV (reference sequence). Between the trimmed V and J ends, which lost 5 bases and 1 base, there was a span of 14 bases.

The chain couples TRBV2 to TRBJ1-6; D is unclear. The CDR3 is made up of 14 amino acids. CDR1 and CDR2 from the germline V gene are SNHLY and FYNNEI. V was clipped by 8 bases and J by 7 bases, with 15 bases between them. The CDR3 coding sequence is TGTGCCAGCCGAGTGACTCATGAGAATTCACCCCTCCACTTT. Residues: CASRVTHENSPLHF.

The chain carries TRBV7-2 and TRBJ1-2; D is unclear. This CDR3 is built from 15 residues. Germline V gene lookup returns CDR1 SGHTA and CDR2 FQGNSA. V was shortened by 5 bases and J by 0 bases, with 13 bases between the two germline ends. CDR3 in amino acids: CASSTRRVSNYGYTF. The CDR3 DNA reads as TGTGCCAGCAGCACCCGTCGGGTGTCTAACTATGGCTACACCTTC.

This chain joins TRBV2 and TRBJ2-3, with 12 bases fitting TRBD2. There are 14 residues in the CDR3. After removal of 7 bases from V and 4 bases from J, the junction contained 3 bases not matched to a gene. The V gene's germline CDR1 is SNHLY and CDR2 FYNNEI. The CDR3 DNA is TGTGCCAGCATTGCTAGCGGGAGGGCAGATACGCAGTATTTT. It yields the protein CASIASGRADTQYF.

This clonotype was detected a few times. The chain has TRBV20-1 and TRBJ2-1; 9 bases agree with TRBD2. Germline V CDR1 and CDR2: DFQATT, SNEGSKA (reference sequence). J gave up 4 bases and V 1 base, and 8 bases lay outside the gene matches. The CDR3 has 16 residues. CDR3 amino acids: CSARGLAGKPYNEQFF. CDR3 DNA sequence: TGCAGTGCTAGAGGTCTAGCGGGGAAACCTTACAATGAGCAGTTCTTC.

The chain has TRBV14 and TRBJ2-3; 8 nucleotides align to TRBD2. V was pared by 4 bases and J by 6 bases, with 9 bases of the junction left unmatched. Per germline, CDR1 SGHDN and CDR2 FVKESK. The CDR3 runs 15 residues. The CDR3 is CASSLPGLGVDTQYF. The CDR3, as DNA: TGTGCCAGCAGCCTGCCGGGACTAGGTGTGGATACGCAGTATTTT.

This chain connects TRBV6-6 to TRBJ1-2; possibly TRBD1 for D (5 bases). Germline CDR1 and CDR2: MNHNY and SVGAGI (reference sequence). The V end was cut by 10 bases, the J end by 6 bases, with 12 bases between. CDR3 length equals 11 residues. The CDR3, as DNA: TGTGCCACCCACAGAGGGGATGGCTACACCTTC. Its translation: CATHRGDGYTF.

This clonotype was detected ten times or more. The CDR3 sequence is CAISESGGNQPQHF. The CDR3 region has the DNA TGTGCCATCAGTGAGTCGGGGGGCAATCAGCCCCAGCATTTT. This chain joins TRBV10-3 and TRBJ1-5; tentative D call: TRBD1 (5 bases). The ends were cut back, 0 bases at V and 2 bases at J, with 5 bases in the middle. From germline, CDR1 is ENHRY and CDR2 SYGVKD. The CDR3 is 14 amino acids.

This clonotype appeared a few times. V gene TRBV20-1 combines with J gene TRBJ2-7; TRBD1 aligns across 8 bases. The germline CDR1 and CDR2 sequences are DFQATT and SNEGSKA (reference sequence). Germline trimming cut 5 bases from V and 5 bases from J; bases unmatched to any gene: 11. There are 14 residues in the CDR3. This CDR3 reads CSALADRGGNEQYF. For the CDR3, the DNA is TGCAGTGCTCTCGCAGACAGGGGAGGAAACGAGCAGTACTTC.

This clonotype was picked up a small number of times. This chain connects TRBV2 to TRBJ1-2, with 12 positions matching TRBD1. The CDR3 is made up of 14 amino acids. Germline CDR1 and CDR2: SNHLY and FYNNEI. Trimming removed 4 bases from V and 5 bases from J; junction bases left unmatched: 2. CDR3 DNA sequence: TGTGCCAGCAGTGGGGACAGGGGGCGTTATGGCTACACCTTC. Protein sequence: CASSGDRGRYGYTF.

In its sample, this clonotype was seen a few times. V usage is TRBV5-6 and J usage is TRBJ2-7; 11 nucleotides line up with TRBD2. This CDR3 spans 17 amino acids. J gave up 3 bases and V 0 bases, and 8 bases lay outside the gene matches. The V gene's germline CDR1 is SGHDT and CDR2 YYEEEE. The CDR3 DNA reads TGTGCCAGCAGCTTGGGGTTGGGGACTAGCGGAAACTACGAGCAGTACTTC. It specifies CASSLGLGTSGNYEQYF.

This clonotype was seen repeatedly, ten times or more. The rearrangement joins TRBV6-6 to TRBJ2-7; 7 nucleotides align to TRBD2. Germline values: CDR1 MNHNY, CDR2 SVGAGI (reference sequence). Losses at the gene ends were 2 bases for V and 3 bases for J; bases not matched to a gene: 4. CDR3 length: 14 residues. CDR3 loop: CASSYGWGGYEQYF. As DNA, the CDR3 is TGTGCCAGCAGTTACGGGTGGGGGGGCTACGAGCAGTACTTC.

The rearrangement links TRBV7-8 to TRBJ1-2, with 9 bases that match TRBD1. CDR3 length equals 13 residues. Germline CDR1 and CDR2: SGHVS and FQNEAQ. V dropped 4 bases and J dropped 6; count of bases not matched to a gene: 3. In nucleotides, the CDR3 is TGTGCCAGCAGCTGGGACAGGGCCAATGGCTACACCTTC. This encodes CASSWDRANGYTF.

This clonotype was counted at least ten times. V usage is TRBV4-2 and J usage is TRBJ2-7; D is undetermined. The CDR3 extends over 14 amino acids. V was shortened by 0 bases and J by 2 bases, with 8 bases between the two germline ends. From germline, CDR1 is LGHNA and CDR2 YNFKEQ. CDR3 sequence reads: CASSQDREAYEQYF. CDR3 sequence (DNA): TGTGCCAGCAGCCAAGATCGAGAAGCCTACGAGCAGTACTTC.